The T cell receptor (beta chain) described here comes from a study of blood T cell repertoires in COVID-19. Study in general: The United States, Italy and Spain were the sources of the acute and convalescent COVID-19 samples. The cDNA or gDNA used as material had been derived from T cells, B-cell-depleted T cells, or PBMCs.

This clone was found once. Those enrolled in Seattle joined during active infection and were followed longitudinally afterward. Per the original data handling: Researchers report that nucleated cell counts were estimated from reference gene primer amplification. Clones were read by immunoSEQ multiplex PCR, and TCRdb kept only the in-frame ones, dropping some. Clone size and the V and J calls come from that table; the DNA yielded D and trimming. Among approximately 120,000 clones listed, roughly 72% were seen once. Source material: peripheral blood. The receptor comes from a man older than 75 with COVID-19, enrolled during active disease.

The CDR3 protein is CASSPSGDHTEAFF. The CDR3 DNA reads as TGTGCCAGCAGCCCCAGCGGGGACCACACTGAAGCTTTCTTT. The chain is built from TRBV6-6 and TRBJ1-1; D may be TRBD1 (5 bases). CDR3 size: 14 residues. Between the trimmed V and J ends, which lost 6 bases and 3 bases, there was a span of 14 bases. Germline values: CDR1 MNHNY, CDR2 SVGAGI (reference sequence).